This is a list of T cell receptor beta chains from one sample in a study of shared clonotypes between healthy human individuals. Sequencing used immunoSEQ multiplex PCR; TCRdb keeps in-frame clones, though not all of them. The sample includes hundreds of thousands of clones, 90% to 96% seen only once; the top ten take about 0.064%. Sequencing used naive CD4+ T cells sorted from blood. The receptors derive from a woman aged 25 to 39 in good health. Each CDR3 is given with its conserved first and last residue. The D gene is left open where the match is weak. Size is omitted from some rows. Given values are once, few, many or a class for expanded clones.

v_gene	j_gene	d_gene	abundance	CDR3nt	CDR3aa
TRBV30	TRBJ2-1	TRBD1	few	TGTGTCGGGACAGGGACCTACAATGAGCAGTTCTTC	CVGTGTYNEQFF
TRBV5-1	TRBJ2-5	.	.	TGCGCCAGCAGCTTGGACTCGAGCTGGGAGACCCAGTACTTC	CASSLDSSWETQYF
TRBV28	TRBJ1-2	.	.	TGTGCCAGCAGTTTACGGGGGGACTATGGCTACACCTTC	CASSLRGDYGYTF
TRBV5-1	TRBJ2-1	TRBD2	.	TGCGCCAGCAGCTTCCGGAGGGGTCTAGCGGACTACAATGAGCAGTTCTTC	CASSFRRGLADYNEQFF
TRBV5-1	TRBJ2-1	.	.	TGCGCCAGCAGCTCTGGGACTCCCGGCTACAATGAGCAGTTCTTC	CASSSGTPGYNEQFF
TRBV11-2	TRBJ2-7	.	.	TGTGCCAGCAGCTTAGCAGGAGGACCCTACGAGCAGTACTTC	CASSLAGGPYEQYF
TRBV7-2	TRBJ2-6	.	.	TGTGCCAGCAGCGGAGGGACAGTCCTCTCTGGGGCCAACGTCCTGACTTTC	CASSGGTVLSGANVLTF
TRBV5-4	TRBJ2-1	TRBD2	once	TGTGCCAGCAGCTTTGGCGGGAGAGGGACCTACAATGAGCAGTTCTTC	CASSFGGRGTYNEQFF
TRBV13	TRBJ1-1	.	.	TGTGCCAGCAGCAAAAACACTGAAGCTTTCTTT	CASSKNTEAFF
TRBV18	TRBJ1-1	.	.	TGTGCCAGCTCTGCGGGGGGGGTCACTGAAGCTTTCTTT	CASSAGGVTEAFF
TRBV5-1	TRBJ2-5	TRBD2	.	TGCGCCAGCAGCTTGGGACTAGCATTCGAAGAGACCCAGTACTTC	CASSLGLAFEETQYF
TRBV30	TRBJ2-1	.	.	TGTGCCTGGAGACCTTCGGGGTGGGAGCAGTTCTTC	CAWRPSGWEQFF
TRBV19	TRBJ2-1	.	.	TGTGCCAGTAGTATAACCCGGGCTAACAATGAGCAGTTCTTC	CASSITRANNEQFF
TRBV29-1	TRBJ2-1	.	.	TGCAGCGTTGACCTTCAGAGCTCCTACAATGAGCAGTTCTTC	CSVDLQSSYNEQFF
TRBV7-3	TRBJ2-1	TRBD2	.	TGTGCCAGCAGCCCCGGGACTAGCGGTTACAATGAGCAGTTCTTC	CASSPGTSGYNEQFF
TRBV5-1	TRBJ2-1	.	.	TGCGCCAGCAGCTTCGAACAGGGTGACAATGAGCAGTTCTTC	CASSFEQGDNEQFF
TRBV9	TRBJ2-1	.	.	TGTGCCAGCAGCGTAGGGAGGAATGAGCAGTTCTTC	CASSVGRNEQFF
TRBV6-5	TRBJ2-7	TRBD2	.	TGTGCCAGCATGGGGACGGGAGGGCCCGACGAGCAGTACTTC	CASMGTGGPDEQYF
TRBV6-6	TRBJ1-1	TRBD1	.	TGTGCCAGCCGCCAACAGGGGACGTTCGGCACTGAAGCTTTCTTT	CASRQQGTFGTEAFF
TRBV28	TRBJ2-4	.	.	TGTGCCAGCGGCGGACTAGCCAAAAACATTCAGTACTTC	CASGGLAKNIQYF
TRBV19	TRBJ2-6	TRBD2	once	TGTGCCAGTATTCGCGGGGGGACTGGGGCCAACGTCCTGACTTTC	CASIRGGTGANVLTF
TRBV19	TRBJ2-7	.	once	TGTGCCAGTAGTCCGAACAGCGTGGGGGAGCAGTACTTC	CASSPNSVGEQYF
TRBV18	TRBJ2-2	TRBD1	.	TGTGCCAGCTCACCGGGACAGGGGACCGGGGAGCTGTTTTTT	CASSPGQGTGELFF
TRBV5-6	TRBJ2-1	.	.	TGTGCCAGCAGCTTGTGGGGGGCCGGTTACAATGAGCAGTTCTTC	CASSLWGAGYNEQFF
TRBV25-1	TRBJ2-3	.	.	TGTGCCAGCAGTAACGAGAGTCGGACAGATACGCAGTATTTT	CASSNESRTDTQYF
TRBV2	TRBJ2-1	.	.	TGTGCCAGCAGTACCATCGACAGGCGGGTGAGGTCCTACAATGAGCAGTTCTTC	CASSTIDRRVRSYNEQFF
TRBV28	TRBJ2-7	TRBD1	once	TGTGCCAGCGTTAACAGGGGTACCTACGAGCAGTACTTC	CASVNRGTYEQYF
TRBV4-2	TRBJ1-1	.	once	TGTGCCAGCAACCGACCCGGGAGTGAAGCTTTCTTT	CASNRPGSEAFF
TRBV5-8	TRBJ2-7	.	.	TGTGCCAGCAGCTGGGGGAGAGCGGAAGGGCAGTACTTC	CASSWGRAEGQYF
TRBV5-4	TRBJ1-1	.	.	TGTGCCAGCAGTTGGGGGGGGCAGAACACTGAAGCTTTCTTT	CASSWGGQNTEAFF
TRBV28	TRBJ1-1	.	few	TGTGCCAGCAGTTCACCAACACCGAACACTGAAGCTTTCTTT	CASSSPTPNTEAFF
TRBV6-5	TRBJ1-1	.	.	TGTGCCAGCAGTTACTCGACACAGACGAACACTGAAGCTTTCTTT	CASSYSTQTNTEAFF
TRBV4-1	TRBJ1-2	.	.	TGCGCCAGCAGCCAAGACTATGGCTACACCTTC	CASSQDYGYTF
TRBV11-2	TRBJ2-7	.	.	TGTGCCAGCGGGGGAAAATTTAACTACGAGCAGTACTTC	CASGGKFNYEQYF
TRBV5-1	TRBJ2-2	.	.	TGCGCCAGCAGCTTGGCGGGTATCAGCGGGGAGCTGTTTTTT	CASSLAGISGELFF
TRBV5-4	TRBJ1-1	.	.	TGTGCCAGCAGCTTAACCCGGTCCTCGGGCGCTGAAGCTTTCTTT	CASSLTRSSGAEAFF